A selection of T cell receptor beta chains follows, all from one sample in a study of cytomegalovirus exposure and HLA in healthy donors. Produced via immunoSEQ multiplex PCR; TCRdb's table is partial and in-frame only. The data contain over 150,000 clones, roughly three quarters of them singletons. The sequenced material came from PBMCs. Receptors originate from a woman in her fifties or sixties in good health and CMV-seropositive. Both conserved end residues are part of each CDR3. Each record gives: CDR3 protein, CDR3 length, D gene, V gene. The D gene is left open where the match is weak.

CASSYRGNTGELFF,14,TRBD1,TRBV7-2
CASMVLRGATEAFF,14,TRBD1,TRBV7-9
CASSEGTSPYNEQFF,15,TRBD2,TRBV2
CASSRGQVNQPQHF,14,TRBD1,TRBV2
CASSPRLLSQGDYGYTF,17,.,TRBV18
CASSPRDSTNSPLHF,15,TRBD1,TRBV9
CASLRTPGDYGYTF,14,.,TRBV28
CASSIRRTGGGRTEAFF,17,TRBD1,TRBV19
CAISVTGNTEAFF,13,.,TRBV10-3
CASSPDRGGNYGYTF,15,TRBD1,TRBV5-6
CASSPGTGGSGANVLTF,17,TRBD1,TRBV5-1
CASSYRGIGYTF,12,.,TRBV6-5
CASSFRQLIGNEQFF,15,.,TRBV28
CASKKGSNQPQHF,13,.,TRBV27
CASSPRRGGGVDTEAFF,17,.,TRBV5-1
CASSPISGVKHEAFF,15,.,TRBV18
CASSLGTFSNQPQHF,15,.,TRBV5-6
CASGRVGPEAFF,12,.,TRBV2
CAISLTDQPQHF,12,.,TRBV10-3
CSVRPQGVNEKLFF,14,.,TRBV29-1
CASSYSGTGNTGELFF,16,.,TRBV5-1
CASSLTQGSYEQYF,14,.,TRBV11-3
CASSSDRGYEQYF,13,TRBD1,TRBV7-2
CASRPTGTNQETQYF,15,TRBD2,TRBV9
CASSLGQGLTEAFF,14,TRBD1,TRBV27
CATSRVRGRNYGYTF,15,TRBD1,TRBV15
CASTRTGQQNTGELFF,16,TRBD1,TRBV19
CASSLAGGNYEQYF,14,TRBD2,TRBV5-4
CASSQDIQRGEAFF,14,.,TRBV4-1
CASSLDTGDEQYF,13,TRBD1,TRBV7-8
CASSLNDRGQETQYF,15,TRBD1,TRBV9
CASAPRGPDTGELFF,15,.,TRBV12-5
CASSLAALRRANGLTF,16,.,TRBV7-8
CALSSGIYGYTF,12,.,TRBV30
CASSPTGLVGGYTF,14,TRBD1,TRBV18
CASSPGTREPGNTIYF,16,.,TRBV18
CASSIAPSGASGRADTQYF,19,TRBD2,TRBV19
CASSIDPVRGAGELFF,16,.,TRBV19
CASSLTTGGALYTF,14,TRBD1,TRBV5-1
CASSPRTGEEQYF,13,.,TRBV18
CASSLAQEATQYF,13,.,TRBV7-6
CASSAAAAGASYEQYF,16,.,TRBV28
CASSRKSNTGELFF,14,.,TRBV14
CASSVAPTDYEQYF,14,.,TRBV9
CASSLNRLSYEQYF,14,.,TRBV2
CASSQDAGGQGRGEQFF,17,TRBD2,TRBV4-2
CASSLVAGVNTGELFF,16,TRBD2,TRBV7-6
CASSSDYGYTF,11,.,TRBV11-3
CASSSFNRDGETQYF,15,.,TRBV6-5
CASSLDRFLGYGYTF,15,.,TRBV5-6
CASGPSGDSYNEQFF,15,.,TRBV28
CASSVGGPTPIHRYTF,16,.,TRBV9
CASSQSRGGLSYNEQFF,17,.,TRBV27
CAWSAAIGNSNQPQHF,16,.,TRBV30
CASKDSGSATDTQYF,15,.,TRBV19
CARLQAAGANGLTF,14,.,TRBV7-2
CASSPGAGGSPYEQYF,16,TRBD1,TRBV7-2